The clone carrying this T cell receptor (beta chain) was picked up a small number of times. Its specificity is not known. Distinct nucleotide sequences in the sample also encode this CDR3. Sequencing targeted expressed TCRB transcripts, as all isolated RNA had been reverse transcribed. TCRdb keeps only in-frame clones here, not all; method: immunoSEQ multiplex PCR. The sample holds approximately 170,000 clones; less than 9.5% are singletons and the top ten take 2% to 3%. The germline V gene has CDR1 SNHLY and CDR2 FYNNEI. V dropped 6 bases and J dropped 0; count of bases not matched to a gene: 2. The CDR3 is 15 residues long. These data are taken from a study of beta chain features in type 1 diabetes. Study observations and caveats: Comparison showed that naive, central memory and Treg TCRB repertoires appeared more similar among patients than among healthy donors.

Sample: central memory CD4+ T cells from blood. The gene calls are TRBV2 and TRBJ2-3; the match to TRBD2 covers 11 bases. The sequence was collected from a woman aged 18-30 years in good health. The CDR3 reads CASSRTSGSTDTQYF. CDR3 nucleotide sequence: TGTGCCAGCAGCAGGACTAGCGGGAGCACAGATACGCAGTATTTT.